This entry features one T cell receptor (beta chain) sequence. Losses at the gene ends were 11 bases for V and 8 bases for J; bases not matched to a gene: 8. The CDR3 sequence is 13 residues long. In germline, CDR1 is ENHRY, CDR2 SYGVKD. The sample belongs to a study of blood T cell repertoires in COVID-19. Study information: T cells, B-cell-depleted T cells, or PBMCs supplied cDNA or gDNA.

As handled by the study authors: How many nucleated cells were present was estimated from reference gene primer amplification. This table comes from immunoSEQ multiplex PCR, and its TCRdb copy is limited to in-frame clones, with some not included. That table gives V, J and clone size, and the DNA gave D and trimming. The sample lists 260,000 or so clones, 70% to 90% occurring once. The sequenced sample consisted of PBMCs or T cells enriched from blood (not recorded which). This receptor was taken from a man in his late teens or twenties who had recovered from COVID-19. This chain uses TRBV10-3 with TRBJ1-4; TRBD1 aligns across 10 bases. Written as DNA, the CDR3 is TGTGCCGCTGCCCGGGACAGGGGCGAAAAACTGTTTTTT. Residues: CAAARDRGEKLFF.